The rows below give T cell receptor beta chains drawn from one sample of a study of blood T cell repertoires in COVID-19. Generated by immunoSEQ multiplex PCR, the TCRdb table keeps only in-frame clones and is missing some. The data contain about 190,000 clones, around 90% of them singletons. Material for sequencing was peripheral blood. Receptors were obtained from a man between 40 and 49 years old with acute or convalescent COVID-19. CDR3s include the opening cysteine and the closing phenylalanine or tryptophan. The D gene is left open where the match is weak. Size tells how often a clone was seen (once, few, many) or the class of an expanded clone, and some rows leave it out.

>NA|TRBV9|TRBJ2-1|few
CASSVGGGRNEQFF
TGTGCCAGCAGCGTAGGCGGGGGCAGGAATGAGCAGTTCTTC
>TRBD1|TRBV7-9|TRBJ2-7|NA
CASSETGTGSEQYF
TGTGCCAGCAGCGAGACCGGGACAGGGTCCGAGCAGTACTTC
>TRBD1|TRBV5-1|TRBJ2-2|once
CASSPDRGQVNTGELFF
TGCGCCAGCAGCCCGGACAGGGGGCAGGTCAACACCGGGGAGCTGTTTTTT
>TRBD1|TRBV5-1|TRBJ2-5|NA
CASSLLGQALEETQYF
TGCGCCAGCAGCTTGCTGGGACAGGCCTTGGAGGAGACCCAGTACTTC
>NA|TRBV5-1|TRBJ2-4|NA
CASSLFFTGQTVAKNIQYF
TGCGCCAGCAGCTTGTTCTTTACTGGACAGACCGTAGCCAAAAACATTCAGTACTTC
>NA|TRBV5-8|TRBJ1-4|NA
CASSLLPGNGKLFF
TGTGCCAGCAGCTTATTGCCAGGGAATGGAAAACTGTTTTTT
>TRBD1|TRBV28|TRBJ1-5|NA
CASSLPGTGNQPQHF
TGTGCCAGCAGTTTACCCGGGACAGGGAATCAGCCCCAGCATTTT
>TRBD2|TRBV5-4|TRBJ2-5|NA
CASSSGTSGVQETQYF
TGTGCCAGCAGCAGTGGGACTAGCGGGGTCCAAGAGACCCAGTACTTC
>TRBD1|TRBV11-1|TRBJ2-5|NA
CASSLAPGQGEETQYF
TGTGCCAGCAGCTTAGCCCCGGGACAGGGGGAAGAGACCCAGTACTTC
>NA|TRBV5-1|TRBJ1-2|NA
CASSLNPGQESGYTF
TGCGCCAGCAGCTTGAACCCCGGTCAGGAAAGTGGCTACACCTTC
>NA|TRBV12-3/TRBV12-4|TRBJ2-1|NA
CASTVGGNEQFF
TGTGCCAGCACCGTGGGGGGCAATGAGCAGTTCTTC
>TRBD1|TRBV30|TRBJ2-5|NA
CAWSKQGLETQYF
TGTGCCTGGAGTAAACAGGGGTTAGAGACCCAGTACTTC
>NA|TRBV19|TRBJ1-5|NA
CASSMSQGGNQPQHF
TGTGCCAGTAGTATGTCGCAGGGCGGCAATCAGCCCCAGCATTTT
>NA|TRBV11-3|TRBJ1-3|few
CASSPSGNTIYF
TGTGCCAGCAGCCCATCTGGAAACACCATATATTTT
>NA|TRBV7-2|TRBJ1-1|NA
CASLPPGGGNRDTEAFF
TGTGCCAGCCTCCCTCCGGGGGGAGGTAATAGGGACACTGAAGCTTTCTTT
>NA|TRBV7-8|TRBJ1-1|NA
CASSLAGQNTEAFF
TGTGCCAGCAGCTTAGCAGGACAGAACACTGAAGCTTTCTTT
>NA|TRBV6-6|TRBJ2-2|NA
CASSRNYRAGTGELFF
TGTGCCAGCAGTCGAAACTACAGGGCGGGCACCGGGGAGCTGTTTTTT
>TRBD1|TRBV2|TRBJ2-1|few
CASSEWDSLSEQFF
TGTGCCAGCAGTGAATGGGACAGCCTTAGTGAGCAGTTCTTC
>TRBD1|TRBV5-6|TRBJ2-7|once
CASSPDRGRIYEQYF
TGTGCCAGCAGCCCCGACAGGGGGAGGATCTACGAGCAGTACTTC
>TRBD2|TRBV27|TRBJ2-2|NA
CASSPMGLAGGRFTGELFF
TGTGCCAGCAGCCCCATGGGACTAGCGGGGGGGCGGTTCACCGGGGAGCTGTTTTTT
>NA|TRBV7-8|TRBJ1-6|once
CASSFAGLNSPLHF
TGTGCCAGCAGCTTCGCAGGGTTGAATTCACCCCTCCACTTT
>NA|TRBV6-5|TRBJ2-2|NA
CASRTGIYTGELFF
TGTGCCAGCAGGACAGGAATTTACACCGGGGAGCTGTTTTTT
>TRBD2|TRBV6-2/TRBV6-3|TRBJ2-1|NA
CASSYRRLAGGINEQFF
TGTGCCAGCAGTTACCGCCGACTAGCGGGGGGGATTAATGAGCAGTTCTTC
>TRBD2|TRBV7-2|TRBJ2-1|NA
CASSLGLAGGPVSYNEQFF
TGTGCCAGCAGCTTAGGACTAGCGGGGGGGCCGGTCTCCTACAATGAGCAGTTCTTC
>TRBD1|TRBV28|TRBJ1-2|NA
CASSLWDSHYRSYGYTF
TGTGCCAGCAGCCTATGGGACAGTCACTATCGTTCCTATGGCTACACCTTC
>TRBD1|TRBV6-4|TRBJ2-3|NA
CASSEPGQTQYF
TGTGCCAGCAGCGAACCGGGACAGACGCAGTATTTT
>NA|TRBV6-6|TRBJ2-3|once
CASSYMGAVEDTQYF
TGTGCCAGCAGTTACATGGGGGCAGTTGAAGATACGCAGTATTTT
>TRBD1|TRBV6-2/TRBV6-3|TRBJ2-6|NA
CASSLAGTGESFGANVLTF
TGTGCCAGCAGTTTAGCCGGGACAGGGGAATCTTTTGGGGCCAACGTCCTGACTTTC
>NA|TRBV3-1/TRBV3-2|TRBJ1-1|NA
CASSQGQVMNTEAFF
TGTGCCAGCAGCCAAGGACAGGTCATGAACACTGAAGCTTTCTTT
>TRBD2|TRBV13|TRBJ2-5|NA
CASSSGGREETQYF
TGTGCCAGCAGCTCGGGGGGGAGGGAAGAGACCCAGTACTTC
>TRBD2|TRBV2|TRBJ2-2|NA
CASRGLAGVGELFF
TGTGCCAGCAGGGGACTAGCGGGGGTAGGGGAGCTGTTTTTT
>NA|TRBV3-1/TRBV3-2|TRBJ2-1|NA
CASSQFVANYNEQFF
TGTGCCAGCAGCCAATTTGTCGCGAACTACAATGAGCAGTTCTTC
>NA|TRBV10-2|TRBJ1-2|NA
CASSEPRFHFYGYTF
TGCGCCAGCAGTGAGCCCCGCTTTCACTTCTATGGCTACACCTTC
>TRBD1|TRBV5-1|TRBJ1-4|NA
CASSSTTGGEKLFF
TGCGCCAGCAGCTCCACGACAGGGGGTGAAAAACTGTTTTTT
>NA|TRBV7-7|TRBJ1-5|NA
CASSLAPGQPQHF
TGTGCCAGCAGCTTAGCCCCCGGTCAGCCCCAGCATTTT
>NA|TRBV12-3/TRBV12-4|TRBJ2-2|NA
CASGRGSGELFF
TGTGCCAGCGGTAGGGGGAGCGGGGAGCTGTTTTTT
>NA|TRBV28|TRBJ1-3|NA
CASESSGNTIYF
TGTGCCAGCGAGAGCTCTGGAAACACCATATATTTT
>NA|TRBV9|TRBJ2-2|NA
CASSAPSRGANTGELFF
TGTGCCAGCAGCGCCCCAAGCAGGGGGGCGAACACCGGGGAGCTGTTTTTT